The following is a T cell receptor beta chain sequence with its context. The data were obtained in a study of blood T cell repertoires in COVID-19. Some clones are missing from TCRdb's copy, which holds only in-frame ones; the method was immunoSEQ multiplex PCR. Of around 340,000 clones in the sample, 80% to 90% were seen once. J gave up 2 bases and V 4 bases, and 10 bases lay outside the gene matches. This CDR3 contains 18 residues. CDR1 is SEHNR, CDR2 FQNEAQ, per germline (reference sequence). The gene calls are TRBV7-9 and TRBJ2-5; 13 bases agree with TRBD2. The sequence came from a woman in her thirties or forties with acute COVID-19. Sequenced: PBMCs or T cells enriched from blood (not recorded which). The CDR3 DNA sequence: TGTGCCAGCAGCTCTGGGACTAGCGGGACCTTCAGTCAAGAGACCCAGTACTTC. As protein: CASSSGTSGTFSQETQYF.